A single TCR beta chain is shown here with its context. Clones were sequenced by immunoSEQ multiplex PCR, and TCRdb holds only the in-frame ones, with some missing. The sample contains 250,000 to 350,000 clones, roughly 88% of which appear only once. This record comes from a study of cytomegalovirus exposure and HLA in healthy donors. This CDR3 has 15 amino acids. Germline trimming cut 8 bases from V and 4 bases from J; bases unmatched to any gene: 11. Germline V gives CDR1 MNHNS, CDR2 SASEGT. V is TRBV6-1 and J is TRBJ1-5, with 7 bases matching TRBD1. This receptor was obtained from a woman in her late teens or twenties in good health and CMV-seronegative. Input material: PBMCs. CDR3 bases: TGTGCCAGCTCCAGGGGGGCGGTAGGGAATCAGCCCCAGCATTTT. Protein product: CASSRGAVGNQPQHF.